A selection of T cell receptor beta chains follows, all from one sample in a study of CD8+ T cells in alopecia areata. The assay was immunoSEQ multiplex PCR, and TCRdb's table has in-frame clones only and misses some. Among nearly 200,000 clones listed, about three fifths were seen once. This sample comprised CD4+ T cells sorted from blood, obtained at week 24, from a patient treated with tofacitinib. Source of these receptors: a human donor with alopecia areata. CDR3s include the opening cysteine and the closing phenylalanine or tryptophan. Fields, in order: V gene, J gene, D gene, clone size, CDR3 protein, CDR3 DNA. D genes are given only for firm matches. A clone size is listed for some rows: how often the clone was seen (once, few, many), or a class if it is expanded.

TRBV10-3	TRBJ2-1	NA	few	CAIGPTYNEQFF	TGTGCCATAGGACCGACCTACAATGAGCAGTTCTTC
TRBV5-1	TRBJ2-7	TRBD1	few	CASSIPTGTVAGEQYF	TGCGCCAGCAGCATCCCAACCGGGACAGTGGCAGGCGAGCAGTACTTC
TRBV10-3	TRBJ2-2	TRBD1	many	CAISDLTGVTGELFF	TGTGCCATCAGTGACTTGACAGGGGTTACCGGGGAGCTGTTTTTT
TRBV4-2	TRBJ2-7	NA	NA	CASSQVVGTLNEQYF	TGTGCCAGCAGCCAAGTCGTCGGGACACTTAACGAGCAGTACTTC
TRBV6-5	TRBJ1-1	TRBD1	NA	CASSLTGRTEAFF	TGTGCCAGCAGTCTGACAGGGCGCACTGAAGCTTTCTTT
TRBV30	TRBJ1-4	NA	few	CAWSATRGGGEKLFF	TGTGCCTGGAGCGCAACACGGGGAGGAGGTGAAAAACTGTTTTTT
TRBV6-5	TRBJ1-1	TRBD1	few	CASRWTGNTEAFF	TGTGCCAGCAGGTGGACAGGGAACACTGAAGCTTTCTTT
TRBV27	TRBJ1-4	NA	NA	CASSLSQGIGKLFF	TGTGCCAGCAGTTTATCTCAGGGGATTGGAAAACTGTTTTTT
TRBV15	TRBJ1-4	NA	NA	CATSRELINEKLFF	TGTGCCACCAGCAGAGAACTGATTAATGAAAAACTGTTTTTT
TRBV4-2	TRBJ2-1	TRBD2	NA	CASSQTSGGADEQFF	TGTGCCAGCAGCCAGACTAGCGGGGGGGCCGATGAGCAGTTCTTC
TRBV5-1	TRBJ1-1	NA	NA	CASSLALGGMNTEAFF	TGCGCCAGCAGCTTGGCCCTCGGGGGAATGAACACTGAAGCTTTCTTT
TRBV29-1	TRBJ1-5	NA	NA	CSVSRGSNQPQHF	TGCAGCGTATCGCGGGGGAGCAATCAGCCCCAGCATTTT
TRBV11-2	TRBJ1-5	NA	NA	CASSLSRNQPQHF	TGTGCCAGCAGCTTATCCAGAAACCAGCCCCAGCATTTT
TRBV7-2	TRBJ2-6	NA	NA	CASSPANVLTF	TGTGCCAGCAGCCCCGCCAACGTCCTGACTTTC
TRBV29-1	TRBJ2-1	NA	once	CSVSKQGSEQFF	TGCAGCGTCTCAAAACAGGGTTCTGAGCAGTTCTTC
TRBV28	TRBJ1-1	NA	few	CASSFRRNTEAFF	TGTGCCAGCAGTTTTCGGCGAAACACTGAAGCTTTCTTT
TRBV7-2	TRBJ2-7	TRBD2	NA	CASSPTSGGYEQYF	TGTGCCAGCAGCCCAACTAGCGGGGGCTACGAGCAGTACTTC
TRBV5-4	TRBJ2-5	TRBD2	few	CASSLVAGGQETQYF	TGTGCCAGCAGCTTGGTGGCGGGGGGACAAGAGACCCAGTACTTC
TRBV27	TRBJ2-4	NA	once	CASSSETGLRNIQYF	TGTGCCAGCAGTTCAGAAACAGGGTTACGGAACATTCAGTACTTC
TRBV7-2	TRBJ2-5	NA	NA	CASSLFRSETQYF	TGTGCCAGCAGCTTATTCAGATCGGAGACCCAGTACTTC
TRBV18	TRBJ2-5	NA	NA	CASSESRHPQETQYF	TGTGCCAGCTCGGAGTCGCGTCACCCTCAAGAGACCCAGTACTTC
TRBV7-2	TRBJ2-3	NA	NA	CASSLGGRTDTQYF	TGTGCCAGCAGCTTAGGTGGCCGGACAGATACGCAGTATTTT
TRBV7-9	TRBJ2-5	NA	NA	CASSLAEEGGETQYF	TGTGCCAGCAGCTTAGCGGAGGAGGGGGGCGAGACCCAGTACTTC
TRBV25-1	TRBJ1-5	NA	once	CASSKGGGNQPQHF	TGTGCCAGCAGTAAAGGGGGAGGCAATCAGCCCCAGCATTTT
TRBV7-9	TRBJ1-2	NA	NA	CASSSLDADYTF	TGTGCCAGCAGCTCCTTAGACGCCGACTACACCTTC
TRBV10-3	TRBJ1-1	TRBD1	NA	CAISRQGNTEAFF	TGTGCCATCAGTAGACAGGGAAACACTGAAGCTTTCTTT
TRBV6-6	TRBJ2-7	TRBD1	NA	CASSRLTGGEQYF	TGTGCCAGCAGTCGCCTCACAGGGGGCGAGCAGTACTTC
TRBV7-9	TRBJ2-2	NA	NA	CASSYRDTGELFF	TGTGCCAGCAGCTACCGGGACACCGGGGAGCTGTTTTTT
TRBV2	TRBJ2-5	TRBD2	NA	CASSGAERGRETQYF	TGTGCCAGCAGCGGTGCGGAGCGGGGAAGGGAGACCCAGTACTTC
TRBV28	TRBJ1-1	TRBD1	NA	CATSTGDTEAFF	TGTGCCACTTCTACAGGGGACACTGAAGCTTTCTTT
TRBV5-4	TRBJ1-1	NA	few	CASSSGPKGEAFF	TGTGCCAGCAGCTCAGGGCCCAAAGGGGAAGCTTTCTTT
TRBV28	TRBJ2-3	NA	once	CASSPHTDTQYF	TGTGCCAGCAGTCCCCACACAGATACGCAGTATTTT
TRBV10-3	TRBJ1-2	NA	few	CAISESPGAVNYGYTF	TGTGCCATCAGTGAGTCGCCGGGGGCGGTTAACTATGGCTACACCTTC
TRBV30	TRBJ1-4	NA	NA	CAWTPGPLTEKLFF	TGTGCCTGGACTCCAGGGCCTTTAACCGAAAAACTGTTTTTT
TRBV28	TRBJ1-2	NA	NA	CASSPDGPYGYTF	TGTGCCAGCAGTCCTGACGGTCCCTATGGCTACACCTTC
TRBV23-1	TRBJ2-4	NA	NA	CASSQSYSF	TGCGCCAGCAGTCAATCGTACAGCTTC
TRBV5-1	TRBJ2-6	NA	NA	CASSLGSSGANVLTF	TGCGCCAGCAGCTTGGGTAGCTCTGGGGCCAACGTCCTGACTTTC
TRBV9	TRBJ2-5	TRBD2	NA	CASSAGLAGELETQYF	TGTGCCAGCAGCGCCGGACTAGCGGGAGAATTAGAGACCCAGTACTTC
TRBV10-3	TRBJ1-4	NA	many	CAISEGEKLFF	TGTGCCATCAGCGAAGGTGAAAAACTGTTTTTT
TRBV6-5	TRBJ2-7	NA	NA	CASSYRPIAEGYEQYF	TGTGCCAGCAGTTACCGACCTATAGCGGAGGGCTACGAGCAGTACTTC
TRBV7-2	TRBJ2-5	NA	NA	CASELGGSETQYF	TGTGCCAGCGAGCTCGGAGGCAGCGAGACCCAGTACTTC
TRBV27	TRBJ1-6	NA	NA	CASSFGVSPLHF	TGTGCCAGCAGTTTCGGGGTGTCACCCCTCCACTTT
TRBV4-2	TRBJ1-3	NA	NA	CASSQEDHGGNTIYF	TGTGCCAGCAGCCAAGAAGATCACGGTGGAAACACCATATATTTT
TRBV4-3	TRBJ1-2	TRBD1	few	CASSQITGGDYGYTF	TGCGCCAGCAGCCAGATTACAGGGGGGGATTATGGCTACACCTTC
TRBV9	TRBJ1-2	TRBD1	NA	CASSVEGRTGLYGYTF	TGTGCCAGCAGCGTAGAGGGTCGGACAGGGCTCTATGGCTACACCTTC
TRBV19	TRBJ2-1	TRBD2	few	CASSIGAGVGEQFF	TGTGCCAGTAGTATCGGAGCGGGGGTGGGTGAGCAGTTCTTC
TRBV5-1	TRBJ1-1	NA	NA	CASSMGRDTEAFF	TGCGCCAGCTCAATGGGGCGGGACACTGAAGCTTTCTTT
TRBV2	TRBJ1-1	TRBD1	NA	CASSNTGGTEAFF	TGTGCCAGCAGTAACACAGGGGGCACTGAAGCTTTCTTT
TRBV4-3	TRBJ2-5	TRBD2	NA	CASSKGLAKETQYF	TGCGCCAGCAGCAAGGGACTAGCGAAAGAGACCCAGTACTTC
TRBV25-1	TRBJ2-3	NA	NA	CASSWPSTDTQYF	TGTGCCAGCTCATGGCCTAGCACAGATACGCAGTATTTT
TRBV4-1	TRBJ2-7	TRBD1	NA	CASSHTGTGPYEQYF	TGCGCCAGCAGCCATACGGGGACAGGGCCCTACGAGCAGTACTTC
TRBV29-1	TRBJ1-2	NA	NA	CSARKGIRNYGYTF	TGCAGCGCCCGAAAGGGTATTAGAAACTATGGCTACACCTTC
TRBV5-6	TRBJ2-5	TRBD2	NA	CASSLGTSGGVETQYF	TGTGCCAGCAGCCTAGGGACTAGCGGAGGGGTAGAGACCCAGTACTTC
TRBV2	TRBJ2-1	NA	NA	CASSDTLDHEQFF	TGTGCCAGCAGCGACACACTAGATCATGAGCAGTTCTTC